This note documents a single T cell receptor beta chain sequence. The target antigen is unknown. This sample was included in a study of cytomegalovirus exposure and HLA in healthy donors. Study findings and constraints: The study listed some 160 cytomegalovirus-associated TCR beta chains. In an earlier analysis, about 87% or about 30%: the productive usage of most TCR beta V segments.

With 60 Vbeta and 13 Jbeta primers, the PCR was carried out. Data came from immunoSEQ multiplex PCR; TCRdb stores just in-frame clones and leaves some out. The sample consists of around 140,000 clones, approximately 84% of them appearing once. The V gene end was trimmed by 5 bases and the J gene end by 2 bases; junction bases not matched to a gene: 7. CDR3 size: 15 residues. CDR1 is MDHEN and CDR2 is SYDVKM in the germline V gene. Material for sequencing was PBMCs. The chain has TRBV28 and TRBJ2-3, with 7 bases that match TRBD2. The receptor comes from a man under 40 in good health and CMV-seropositive. In DNA form, the CDR3 reads TGTGCCAGCAGTCCCTGGACTAGGCCCACAGATACGCAGTATTTT. This translates into CASSPWTRPTDTQYF. The full variable domain, in which reference TRBV28 and TRBJ2-3 provide the parts outside the CDR3, is DVKVTQSSRYLVKRTGEKVFLECVQDMDHENMFWYRQDPGLGLRLIYFSYDVKMKEKGDIPEGYSVSREKKERFSLILESASTNQTSMYLCASSPWTRPTDTQYFGPGTRLTVL.